The 3 T cell receptor beta chains presented below share a single source sample, sequenced in a study of regulatory T cells in long-lasting Graves disease. Time point: newly diagnosed GD, antithyroid drugs for less than 3 months. Generation of the TCR library employed RNA extracted from PBMCs. Building of the TCR beta libraries involved iRepertoire HTBI primers and Arm-PCR of CDR3 regions. From the multiplex PCR reads, TCRdb called clonotypes with MiXCR, one entry per CDR3 protein. The sample holds about 420,000 distinct CDR3 sequences, roughly 15% seen once. This same sample was also taken into another study, of T cells in Graves' hyperthyroidism and ophthalmopathy.

Material: peripheral blood mononuclear cells (PBMCs), obtained at new diagnosis, from a patient treated with antithyroid drugs. These receptors all stem from a woman aged 18-29 years with Graves disease.

This chain uses TRBV24-1 with TRBJ2-1; no clear D. The CDR3 loop spans 16 amino acids. V dropped 5 bases and J dropped 0 bases, with 13 bases sitting between them. Per germline, CDR1 KGHDR and CDR2 SFDVKD. CDR3 region: CATSAPGKSSYNEQFF. As DNA, the CDR3 is TGTGCCACCAGTGCCCCCGGCAAGAGCTCCTACAATGAGCAGTTCTTC.

The CDR3 DNA reads as TGTGCCAGTAGTCTTAGCGGGAGAATATACGAGCAGTACTTC. It codes for CASSLSGRIYEQYF. V is TRBV19 and J is TRBJ2-7, with 9 nucleotides matching TRBD2. The CDR3 covers 14 residues. The junction had 6 bases not matched to a gene; V was cut back by 5 bases and J by 4 bases. Germline V gene sequence: CDR1 LNHDA, CDR2 SQIVND (reference sequence).

The J gene is TRBJ2-6, the V gene TRBV5-6; D remains unclear. Trimming removed 4 bases from V and 3 bases from J, with 11 bases in between. Per the germline V gene, CDR1 is SGHDT and CDR2 is YYEEEE. The CDR3 spans 15 residues. This chain's CDR3 is CASSVPMRGANVLTF. CDR3 DNA sequence: TGTGCCAGCAGCGTACCGATGCGTGGGGCCAACGTCCTGACTTTC.